The 27 T cell receptor beta chains reported below all come from one sample, sequenced in a study of CD8+ T cells in alopecia areata (dated by TCRdb to between 2018 and 2020). The library was made by the immunoSEQ multiplex PCR assay. For TCR sequencing, RNA was extracted from every sample and reverse transcribed into cDNA to serve as template. Entries here come from immuneACCESS through TCRdb and include only in-frame sequences with V and J called. Some clones fail to appear in such tables; in the studies checked, an unresolved V gene covers under half of the shortfall, and the cause of the remainder is unknown. The sample includes more than 150,000 clones, with 59% observed a single time. Of the sample, about 15% falls within the top ten clones. This sample's time point label indicates: baseline before oral tofacitinib. Here the sequenced sample was CD4+ T cells sorted from blood, taken at week 0. Receptor source: a human donor with alopecia areata.

This chain's CDR3 is CSVERGGMGNEQFF. Here the CDR3 DNA reads TGCAGCGTTGAACGAGGGGGGATGGGCAATGAGCAGTTCTTC. This sequence joins TRBV29-1 and TRBJ2-1; D assignment may be TRBD1 or TRBD2 (6 bases each). The CDR3 is 14 residues long. The V and J ends lost 2 bases and 6 bases respectively, with 14 bases between them. Germline V gene lookup returns CDR1 SQVTM and CDR2 ANQGSEA.

As concerns this clone: This CDR3 is also generated by other DNA sequences in the sample. The V call is TRBV19, the J call TRBJ2-3; D is uncertain. V gave up 0 bases and J gave up 1 base, with 2 bases separating them. The CDR3 is made up of 13 amino acids. Germline values: CDR1 LNHDA, CDR2 SQIVND (reference sequence). The DNA of the CDR3 is TGTGCCAGTAGTATAGAGGGCACAGATACGCAGTATTTT. Translating gives CASSIEGTDTQYF. Variable domain in full (rest from reference TRBV19 and TRBJ2-3): DGGITQSPKYLFRKEGQNVTLSCEQNLNHDAMYWYRQDPGQGLRLIYYSQIVNDFQKGDIAEGYSVSREKKESFPLTVTSAQKNPTAFYLCASSIEGTDTQYFGPGTRLTVL.

This clone came up once. V usage is TRBV4-2 and J usage is TRBJ1-2, with D tentatively TRBD1 (5 bases). Germline V gene sequence: CDR1 LGHNA, CDR2 YNFKEQ. Trimming stripped 1 base from V and 4 bases from J, with 16 bases between. The CDR3 has 16 residues. CDR3: CASSQGLRGRVYGYTF. The CDR3 nucleotides read TGTGCCAGCAGCCAAGGTCTGAGGGGAAGGGTCTATGGCTACACCTTC.

The rearrangement links TRBV29-1 to TRBJ2-2; 8 bases are a match to TRBD1. V shed 1 base and J 5 bases; nucleotides not matched to a gene: 9. Germline assignment: CDR1 SQVTM and CDR2 ANQGSEA. The CDR3 spans 16 residues. The DNA of the CDR3 is TGCAGCGTTGAAGTTCTCCGGGACAGGATGACCGGGGAGCTGTTTTTT. The encoded protein is CSVEVLRDRMTGELFF.

CDR3 sequence: CSVEDGSNQPQHF. The CDR3 bases are TGCAGCGTTGAAGACGGGAGCAATCAGCCCCAGCATTTT. The chain joins TRBV29-1 to TRBJ1-5, with D unresolved. CDR1 is SQVTM and CDR2 is ANQGSEA in the germline V gene. The CDR3 is made up of 13 amino acids. Trimming removed 0 bases from V and 1 base from J, with 4 bases in between. Supplemented by reference TRBV29-1 and TRBJ1-5, the full variable domain reads SAVISQKPSRDICQRGTSLTIQCQVDSQVTMMFWYRQQPGQSLTLIATANQGSEATYESGFVIDKFPISRPNLTFSTLTVSNMSPEDSSIYLCSVEDGSNQPQHFGDGTRLSIL.

The gene calls are TRBV29-1 and TRBJ2-2; no definite D call. This CDR3 region has 15 residues. CDR1 SQVTM and CDR2 ANQGSEA come from the germline V gene. V lost 4 bases and J lost 4, with 16 bases in between. The DNA for the CDR3 is TGCAGCGTTGTATGGGTAGGATCGATCACCGGGGAGCTGTTTTTT. As protein: CSVVWVGSITGELFF.

The rearrangement links TRBV9 to TRBJ2-1; TRBD1 agrees at 9 bases. From germline, CDR1 is SGDLS and CDR2 YYNGEE. This CDR3 is 18 amino acids long. V dropped 0 bases and J dropped 9; count of bases not matched to a gene: 16. CDR3 coding DNA: TGTGCCAGCAGCGTAGCTGCCGGACAGGGGTTGGGGCAGGGTGAGCAGTTCTTC. Protein: CASSVAAGQGLGQGEQFF.

The chain combines TRBV29-1 with TRBJ2-5; D is unresolved. The germline gives CDR1 SQVTM, CDR2 ANQGSEA. With 3 bases removed from V and 4 bases from J, the gap between germline ends came to 15 bases. This CDR3 has 14 amino acids. DNA for the CDR3: TGCAGCGTTGATAATAAGGTAGCCTCAGAGACCCAGTACTTC. It specifies CSVDNKVASETQYF.

The chain recombines TRBV11-2 with TRBJ1-2; possibly TRBD1 for D (6 bases). The CDR3 has 12 residues. V was cut by 3 bases and J by 4 bases, with 6 bases left in between. Looked up from germline, CDR1 is SGHAT and CDR2 is FQNNGV. The CDR3 bases are TGTGCCAGCAGCTTGACAGGCTATGGCTACACCTTC. The encoded protein is CASSLTGYGYTF. Combining the CDR3 with reference TRBV11-2 and TRBJ1-2 gives the whole variable domain EAGVAQSPRYKIIEKRQSVAFWCNPISGHATLYWYQQILGQGPKLLIQFQNNGVVDDSQLPKDRFSAERLKGVDSTLKIQPAKLEDSAVYLCASSLTGYGYTFGSGTRLTVV.

The V and J genes are TRBV30 and TRBJ2-7, with D hard to call. Germline CDR1 and CDR2: GTSNPN and SVGIG (reference sequence). The CDR3 contains 12 residues. V gave up 4 bases and J gave up 5 bases, with 12 bases separating them. The CDR3 nucleotides read TGTGCCTGGATCCTGGACCCCCACGAGCAGTACTTC. Protein: CAWILDPHEQYF. The full variable domain, completed using reference TRBV30 and TRBJ2-7, is SQTIHQWPATLVQPVGSPLSLECTVEGTSNPNLYWYRQAAGRGLQLLFYSVGIGQISSEVPQNLSASRPQDRQFILSSKKLLLSDSGFYLCAWILDPHEQYFGPGTRLTVT.

The chain links TRBV30 to TRBJ1-3, with a tentative D call TRBD1 (6 bases). Germline lookup yields CDR1 GTSNPN and CDR2 SVGIG (reference sequence). The CDR3 has 14 amino acids. Trimming left V 1 base short and J 0 bases short, with 7 bases between. Written as DNA, the CDR3 is TGTGCCTGGAGTGAAGGGGGCTCTGGAAACACCATATATTTT. It is translated as CAWSEGGSGNTIYF.

This sequence joins TRBV4-1 and TRBJ2-2; D is unresolved. Trimming took off 1 base at V and 4 bases at J, with 4 bases between the two ends. This CDR3 has 13 amino acids. Germline CDR1 MGHRA, CDR2 YSYEKL. The CDR3 bases are TGCGCCAGCAGCCAAGCTACCACCGGGGAGCTGTTTTTT. Translation: CASSQATTGELFF.

The chain employs TRBV7-2 and TRBJ2-7; D might be TRBD1 (5 bases). Germline values: CDR1 SGHTA, CDR2 FQGNSA. Trimming took 2 bases from V and 5 from J, leaving 16 bases between them. The CDR3 consists of 15 residues. CDR3 nucleotides: TGTGCCAGCAGCTTACTTCGGTCAGGGAAGCACGAGCAGTACTTC. Its protein product is CASSLLRSGKHEQYF. The whole variable domain, remainder taken from reference TRBV7-2 and TRBJ2-7, is GAGVSQSPSNKVTEKGKDVELRCDPISGHTALYWYRQSLGQGLEFLIYFQGNSAPDKSGLPSDRFSAERTGGSVSTLTIQRTQQEDSAVYLCASSLLRSGKHEQYFGPGTRLTVT.

To note about this clone: Other DNA sequences in the same sample also yield this CDR3. V gene TRBV5-1 combines with J gene TRBJ1-1; the match to TRBD1 covers 8 bases. The CDR3 length is 14 residues. V shed 4 bases and J 1 base; nucleotides not matched to a gene: 3. Germline lookup yields CDR1 SGHRS and CDR2 YFSETQ. The CDR3 here is CASSPGTGNTEAFF. The CDR3 nucleotides read TGCGCCAGCAGCCCCGGGACAGGGAACACTGAAGCTTTCTTT.

This clone was detected once. Here the CDR3 reads CASSVGQLGSPLHF. The DNA of the CDR3 is TGTGCCAGCAGCGTTGGACAGTTAGGTTCACCCCTCCACTTT. The chain recombines TRBV7-9 with TRBJ1-6; the D gene is possibly TRBD1 (6 bases). Germline-derived CDR1 and CDR2 are SEHNR and FQNEAQ (reference sequence). The length of the CDR3 is 14 residues. V dropped 5 bases and J dropped 9 bases, with 14 bases sitting between them.

The CDR3, as DNA: TGTGCCAGCAGTGATTTTGGACGGACGAACACTGAAGCTTTCTTT. It specifies CASSDFGRTNTEAFF. The chain carries TRBV25-1 and TRBJ1-1; D unresolved. There are 15 residues in the CDR3. CDR1 and CDR2 (germline): MGHDK, SYGVNS. V dropped 3 bases and J dropped 1 base, with 12 bases sitting between them.

There are a few counts of this clone. CDR3 sequence reads: CSGCPISNQETQYF. CDR3 bases: TGCAGCGGTTGTCCCATATCGAACCAAGAGACCCAGTACTTC. The V gene is TRBV29-1, the J gene TRBJ2-5, with D uncertain. This CDR3 spans 14 amino acids. Germline V gene lookup returns CDR1 SQVTM and CDR2 ANQGSEA. Between the trimmed V and J ends, which lost 7 bases and 0 bases, there was a span of 15 bases.

The J gene is TRBJ1-5, the V gene TRBV4-1; D may be TRBD1 (5 bases). Trimming removed 2 bases from V and 0 bases from J, with 14 bases in between. The CDR3 is 17 residues long. Looked up from germline, CDR1 is MGHRA and CDR2 is YSYEKL. CDR3 loop: CASSQKVAGNSNQPQHF. DNA of the CDR3: TGCGCCAGCAGCCAAAAAGTGGCAGGGAATAGCAATCAGCCCCAGCATTTT.

This clone was seen a handful of times. The chain links TRBV2 to TRBJ2-3; the match to TRBD1 covers 7 bases. Germline CDR1 reads SNHLY; CDR2 reads FYNNEI. The CDR3 covers 13 residues. Trimming removed 7 bases from V and 8 bases from J; junction bases left unmatched: 9. As DNA, the CDR3 is TGTGCCAGCAAGGGGGCCACCACGGGTACGCAGTATTTT. It specifies CASKGATTGTQYF.

The chain carries TRBV4-2 and TRBJ1-3; D is undetermined. In germline, CDR1 is LGHNA, CDR2 YNFKEQ. The CDR3 covers 15 residues. The ends were cut back, 0 bases at V and 0 bases at J, with 6 bases in the middle. CDR3: CASSQDGSSGNTIYF. In DNA form, the CDR3 reads TGTGCCAGCAGCCAAGACGGGAGCTCTGGAAACACCATATATTTT.

In its sample, this clone ranks as medium-sized. The gene calls are TRBV7-2 and TRBJ2-1, with D perhaps matching TRBD2 (5 bases). From germline, CDR1 is SGHTA and CDR2 FQGNSA. The germline V and J ends were trimmed by 4 bases and 15 bases, with 13 bases remaining between them. The CDR3 covers 11 residues. For the CDR3, the DNA is TGTGCCAGCAGCTCAGCGGTTTTACGGTTCTTC. Translating it yields CASSSAVLRFF.

This rearrangement joins TRBV27 to TRBJ1-5, with D hard to call. This CDR3 region has 18 residues. Trimming stripped 4 bases from V and 4 bases from J, with 23 bases between. Germline V gene data show CDR1 as MNHEY and CDR2 as SMNVEV (reference sequence). This chain's CDR3 is CASSSSWGAKGINQPQHF. In nucleotides, the CDR3 is TGTGCCAGCAGTTCATCATGGGGAGCCAAGGGAATAAATCAGCCCCAGCATTTT.

V usage is TRBV7-9 and J usage is TRBJ1-1, with TRBD1 matching 7 bases. The CDR3 is made up of 15 amino acids. Germline V gives CDR1 SEHNR, CDR2 FQNEAQ (reference sequence). V gave up 7 bases and J gave up 5 bases; unmatched junction bases: 13. The CDR3: CASTSEGAVGTEAFF. CDR3 DNA: TGTGCCAGCACCAGCGAGGGGGCCGTCGGGACTGAAGCTTTCTTT. Based on the CDR3 plus reference TRBV7-9 and TRBJ1-1, the full variable domain is DTGVSQNPRHKITKRGQNVTFRCDPISEHNRLYWYRQTLGQGPEFLTYFQNEAQLEKSRLLSDRFSAERPKGSFSTLEIQRTEQGDSAMYLCASTSEGAVGTEAFFGQGTRLTVV.

The V call is TRBV2, the J call TRBJ1-4, with D unresolved. The CDR3 runs 12 residues. Trimming removed 5 bases from V and 14 bases from J, with 15 bases in between. CDR1 and CDR2 (germline): SNHLY, FYNNEI. CDR3 protein: CASSLKEGWLFF. DNA of the CDR3: TGTGCCAGCAGTCTAAAAGAGGGTTGGCTGTTTTTT.

This chain connects TRBV7-2 to TRBJ2-4, with 7 nucleotides matching TRBD1. CDR1 SGHTA and CDR2 FQGNSA come from the germline V gene. The CDR3 is 15 residues long. Germline trimming cut 5 bases from V and 3 bases from J; bases unmatched to any gene: 7. The CDR3 loop is CASSQGDSDKNIQYF. As DNA, the CDR3 is TGTGCCAGCAGCCAGGGGGATTCAGACAAAAACATTCAGTACTTC.

The chain couples TRBV18 to TRBJ1-6; D is ambiguous. V was pared by 1 base and J by 3 bases, with 10 bases between. Germline V gene data show CDR1 as KGHSH and CDR2 as LQKENI. The CDR3 loop spans 16 amino acids. The CDR3 loop reads CASSPQRANYNSPLHF. In nucleotides, the CDR3 is TGTGCCAGCTCACCACAAAGAGCAAACTATAATTCACCCCTCCACTTT.

J is TRBJ2-6 and V is TRBV10-3, with D maybe TRBD1 (6 bases). This CDR3 is 19 amino acids long. From germline, CDR1 is ENHRY and CDR2 SYGVKD. V lost 11 bases and J lost 0, with 26 bases in between. The CDR3 DNA follows: TGTGCCGCTCGGGACACCCGAGGAGGAGCCGCCTCTGGGGCCAACGTCCTGACTTTC. Its translation: CAARDTRGGAASGANVLTF.